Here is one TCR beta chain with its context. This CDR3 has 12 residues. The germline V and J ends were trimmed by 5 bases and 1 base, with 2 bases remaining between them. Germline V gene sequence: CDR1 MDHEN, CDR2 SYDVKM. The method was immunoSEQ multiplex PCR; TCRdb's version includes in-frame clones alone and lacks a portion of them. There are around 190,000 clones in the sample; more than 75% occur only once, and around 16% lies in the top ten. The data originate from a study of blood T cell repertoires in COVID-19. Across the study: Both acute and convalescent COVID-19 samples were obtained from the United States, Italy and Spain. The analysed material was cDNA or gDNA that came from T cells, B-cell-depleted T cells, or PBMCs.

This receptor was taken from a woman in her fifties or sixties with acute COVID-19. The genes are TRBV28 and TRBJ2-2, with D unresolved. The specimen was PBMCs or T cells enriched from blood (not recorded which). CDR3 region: CASSLNTGELFF. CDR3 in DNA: TGTGCCAGCAGTCTGAACACCGGGGAGCTGTTTTTT.